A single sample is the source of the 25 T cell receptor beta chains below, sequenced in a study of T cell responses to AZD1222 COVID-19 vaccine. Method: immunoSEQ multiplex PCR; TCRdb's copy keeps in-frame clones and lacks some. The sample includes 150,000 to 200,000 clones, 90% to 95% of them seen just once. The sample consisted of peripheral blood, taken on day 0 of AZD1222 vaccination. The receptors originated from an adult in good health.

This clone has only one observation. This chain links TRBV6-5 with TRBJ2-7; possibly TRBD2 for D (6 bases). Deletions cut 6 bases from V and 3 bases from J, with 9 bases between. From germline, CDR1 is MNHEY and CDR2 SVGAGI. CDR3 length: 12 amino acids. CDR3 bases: TGTGCCAGCAGATCGGGAGTCTACGAGCAGTACTTC. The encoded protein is CASRSGVYEQYF.

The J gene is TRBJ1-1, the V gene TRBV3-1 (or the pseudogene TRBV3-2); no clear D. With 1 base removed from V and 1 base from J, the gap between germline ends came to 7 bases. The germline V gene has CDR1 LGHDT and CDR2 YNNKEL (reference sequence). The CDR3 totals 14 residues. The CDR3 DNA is TGTGCCAGCAGCCAAGCACGGGAGAACACTGAAGCTTTCTTT. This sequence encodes CASSQARENTEAFF.

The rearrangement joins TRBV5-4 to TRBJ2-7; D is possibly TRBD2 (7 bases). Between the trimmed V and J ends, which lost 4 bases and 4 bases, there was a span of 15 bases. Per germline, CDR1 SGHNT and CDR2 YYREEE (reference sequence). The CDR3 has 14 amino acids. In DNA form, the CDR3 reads TGTGCCAGCAGCACGGTAGGGGGGGCGTACGAGCAGTACTTC. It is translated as CASSTVGGAYEQYF.

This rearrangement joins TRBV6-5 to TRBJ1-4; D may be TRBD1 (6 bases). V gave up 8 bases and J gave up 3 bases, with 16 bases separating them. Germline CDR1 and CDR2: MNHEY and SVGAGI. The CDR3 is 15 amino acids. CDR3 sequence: CASGRGKLSNEKLFF. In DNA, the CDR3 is TGTGCCAGCGGTAGGGGGAAACTCTCTAATGAAAAACTGTTTTTT.

The CDR3 DNA sequence: TGTGCCAGCAGTCCCTTGACAGGGGAAAGCAATCAGCCCCAGCATTTT. It translates to CASSPLTGESNQPQHF. V and J are TRBV28 and TRBJ1-5; the match to TRBD1 covers 8 bases. V dropped 5 bases and J dropped 1; count of bases not matched to a gene: 7. This CDR3 is 16 amino acids long. Germline loops: CDR1 MDHEN, CDR2 SYDVKM. Full variable domain (outside the CDR3, taken from reference TRBV28 and TRBJ1-5): DVKVTQSSRYLVKRTGEKVFLECVQDMDHENMFWYRQDPGLGLRLIYFSYDVKMKEKGDIPEGYSVSREKKERFSLILESASTNQTSMYLCASSPLTGESNQPQHFGDGTRLSIL.

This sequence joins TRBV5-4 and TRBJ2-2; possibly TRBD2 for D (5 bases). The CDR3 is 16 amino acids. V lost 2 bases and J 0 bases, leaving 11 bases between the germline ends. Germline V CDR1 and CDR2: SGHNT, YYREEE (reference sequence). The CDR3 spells CASSFLGGSNTGELFF. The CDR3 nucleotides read TGTGCCAGCAGCTTCTTAGGCGGGTCGAACACCGGGGAGCTGTTTTTT.

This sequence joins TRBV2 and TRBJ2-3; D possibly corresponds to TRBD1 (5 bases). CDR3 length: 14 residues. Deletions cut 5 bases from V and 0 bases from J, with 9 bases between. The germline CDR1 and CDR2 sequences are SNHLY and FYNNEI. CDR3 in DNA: TGTGCCAGCAGTTTCCGACAGAGCACAGATACGCAGTATTTT. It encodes CASSFRQSTDTQYF.

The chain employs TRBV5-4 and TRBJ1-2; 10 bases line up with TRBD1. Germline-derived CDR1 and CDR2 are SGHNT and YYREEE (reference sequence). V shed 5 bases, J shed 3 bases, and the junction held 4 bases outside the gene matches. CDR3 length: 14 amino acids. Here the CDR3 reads CASRPTGGDYGYTF. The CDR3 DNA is TGTGCCAGCAGACCGACAGGGGGCGACTATGGCTACACCTTC.

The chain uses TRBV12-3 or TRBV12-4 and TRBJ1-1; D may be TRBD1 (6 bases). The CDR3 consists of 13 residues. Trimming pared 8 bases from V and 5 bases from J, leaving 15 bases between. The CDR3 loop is CASGPTGWTEAFF. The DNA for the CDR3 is TGTGCCAGCGGCCCCACAGGGTGGACTGAAGCTTTCTTT.

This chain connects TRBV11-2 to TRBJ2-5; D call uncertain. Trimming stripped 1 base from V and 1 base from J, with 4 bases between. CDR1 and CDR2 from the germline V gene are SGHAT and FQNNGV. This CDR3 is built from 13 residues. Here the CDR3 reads CASSLGIQETQYF. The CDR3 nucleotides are TGTGCCAGCAGCTTAGGGATCCAAGAGACCCAGTACTTC.

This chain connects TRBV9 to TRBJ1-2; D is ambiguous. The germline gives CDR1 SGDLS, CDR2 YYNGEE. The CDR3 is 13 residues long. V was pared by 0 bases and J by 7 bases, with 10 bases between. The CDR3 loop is CASSVVGATGYTF. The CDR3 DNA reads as TGTGCCAGCAGCGTAGTAGGCGCTACTGGCTACACCTTC.

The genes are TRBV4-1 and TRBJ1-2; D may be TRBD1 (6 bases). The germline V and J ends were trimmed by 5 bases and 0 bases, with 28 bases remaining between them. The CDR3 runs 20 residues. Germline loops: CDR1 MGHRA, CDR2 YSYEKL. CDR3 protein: CASSGPRGWGGDSANYGYTF. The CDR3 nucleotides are TGCGCCAGCAGCGGTCCAAGGGGATGGGGGGGCGACTCAGCTAACTATGGCTACACCTTC.

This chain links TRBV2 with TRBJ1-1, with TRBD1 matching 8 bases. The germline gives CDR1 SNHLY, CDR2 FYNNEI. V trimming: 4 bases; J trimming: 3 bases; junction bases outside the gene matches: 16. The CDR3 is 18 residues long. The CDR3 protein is CASSGFRTGSSLDTEAFF. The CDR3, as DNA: TGTGCCAGCAGTGGATTCAGGACAGGGTCCTCTCTAGACACTGAAGCTTTCTTT.

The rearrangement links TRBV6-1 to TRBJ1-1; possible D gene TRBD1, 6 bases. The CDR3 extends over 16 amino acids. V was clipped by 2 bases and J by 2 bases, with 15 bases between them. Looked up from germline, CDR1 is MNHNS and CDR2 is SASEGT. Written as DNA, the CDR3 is TGTGCCAGCAGTGAAATGGGGACGGGGGCAAACACTGAAGCTTTCTTT. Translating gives CASSEMGTGANTEAFF.

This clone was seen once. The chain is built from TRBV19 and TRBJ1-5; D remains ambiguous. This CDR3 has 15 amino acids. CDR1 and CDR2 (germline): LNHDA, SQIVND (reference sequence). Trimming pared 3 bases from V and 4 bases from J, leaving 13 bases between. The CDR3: CASSIKISPNQPQHF. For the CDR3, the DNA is TGTGCCAGTAGTATCAAAATTTCCCCTAATCAGCCCCAGCATTTT.

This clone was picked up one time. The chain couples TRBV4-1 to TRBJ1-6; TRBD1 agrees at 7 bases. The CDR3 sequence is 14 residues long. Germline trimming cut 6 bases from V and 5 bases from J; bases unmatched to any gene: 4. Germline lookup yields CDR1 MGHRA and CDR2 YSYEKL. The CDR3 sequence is CASSFQGDNSPLHF. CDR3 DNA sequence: TGCGCCAGCAGTTTCCAGGGGGATAATTCACCCCTCCACTTT.

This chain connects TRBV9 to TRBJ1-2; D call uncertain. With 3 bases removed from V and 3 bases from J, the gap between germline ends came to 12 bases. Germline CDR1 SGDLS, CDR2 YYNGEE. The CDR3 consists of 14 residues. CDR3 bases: TGTGCCAGCAGCGGCGGAAGACGACACTATGGCTACACCTTC. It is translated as CASSGGRRHYGYTF.

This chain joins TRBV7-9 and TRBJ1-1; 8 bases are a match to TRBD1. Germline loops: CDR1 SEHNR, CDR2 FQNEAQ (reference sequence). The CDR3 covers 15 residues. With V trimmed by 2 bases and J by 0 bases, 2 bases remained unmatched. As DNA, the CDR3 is TGTGCCAGCAGCTTACAGGGGGCGGTGAACACTGAAGCTTTCTTT. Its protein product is CASSLQGAVNTEAFF.

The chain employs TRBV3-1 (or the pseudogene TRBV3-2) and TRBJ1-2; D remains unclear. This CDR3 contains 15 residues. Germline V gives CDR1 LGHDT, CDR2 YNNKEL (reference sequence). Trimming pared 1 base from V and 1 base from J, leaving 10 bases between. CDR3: CASSQGGRYNYGYTF. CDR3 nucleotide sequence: TGTGCCAGCAGCCAAGGAGGGCGGTATAACTATGGCTACACCTTC.

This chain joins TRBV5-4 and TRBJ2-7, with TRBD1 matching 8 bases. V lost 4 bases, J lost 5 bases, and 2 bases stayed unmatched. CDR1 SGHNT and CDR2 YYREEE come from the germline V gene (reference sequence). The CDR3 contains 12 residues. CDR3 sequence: CASSPGGDEQYF. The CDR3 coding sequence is TGTGCCAGCAGCCCAGGGGGCGACGAGCAGTACTTC. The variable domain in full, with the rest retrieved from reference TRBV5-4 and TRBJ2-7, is ETGVTQSPTHLIKTRGQQVTLRCSSQSGHNTVSWYQQALGQGPQFIFQYYREEENGRGNFPPRFSGLQFPNYSSELNVNALELDDSALYLCASSPGGDEQYFGPGTRLTVT.

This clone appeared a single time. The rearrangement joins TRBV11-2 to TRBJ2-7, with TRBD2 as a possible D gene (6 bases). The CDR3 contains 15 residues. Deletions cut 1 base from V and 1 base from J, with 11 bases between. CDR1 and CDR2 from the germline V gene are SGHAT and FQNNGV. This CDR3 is CASSLVVSGSYEQYF. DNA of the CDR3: TGTGCCAGCAGCTTAGTCGTTAGCGGTTCCTACGAGCAGTACTTC. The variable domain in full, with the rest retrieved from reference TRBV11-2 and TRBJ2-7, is EAGVAQSPRYKIIEKRQSVAFWCNPISGHATLYWYQQILGQGPKLLIQFQNNGVVDDSQLPKDRFSAERLKGVDSTLKIQPAKLEDSAVYLCASSLVVSGSYEQYFGPGTRLTVT.

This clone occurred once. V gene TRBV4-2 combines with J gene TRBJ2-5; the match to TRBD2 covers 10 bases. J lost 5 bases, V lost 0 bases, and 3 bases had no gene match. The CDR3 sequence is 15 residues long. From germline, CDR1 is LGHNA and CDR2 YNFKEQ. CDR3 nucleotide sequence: TGTGCCAGCAGCCAAGAGGAACTAGCGGGGGAGACCCAGTACTTC. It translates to CASSQEELAGETQYF.

This chain's CDR3 is CAIGQGDHNEKLFF. CDR3 nucleotide sequence: TGTGCCATCGGGCAGGGGGACCATAATGAAAAACTGTTTTTT. This chain uses TRBV10-3 with TRBJ1-4; 7 nucleotides line up with TRBD1. Trimming took 8 bases from V and 4 from J; bases not matched to a gene: 7. Germline assignment: CDR1 ENHRY and CDR2 SYGVKD. This CDR3 is 14 amino acids long.

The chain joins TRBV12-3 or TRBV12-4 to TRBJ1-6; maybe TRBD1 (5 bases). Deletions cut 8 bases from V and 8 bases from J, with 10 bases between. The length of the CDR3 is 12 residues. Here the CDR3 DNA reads TGTGCCAGCGGCAGAGGGGATTCACCCCTCCACTTT. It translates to CASGRGDSPLHF.

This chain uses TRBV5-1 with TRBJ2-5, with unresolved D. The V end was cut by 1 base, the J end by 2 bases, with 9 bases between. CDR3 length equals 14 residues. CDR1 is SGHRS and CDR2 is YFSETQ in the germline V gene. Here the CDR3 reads CASSLFWGQETQYF. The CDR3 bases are TGCGCCAGCAGCTTGTTTTGGGGACAAGAGACCCAGTACTTC. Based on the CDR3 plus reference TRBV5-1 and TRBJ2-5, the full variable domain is KAGVTQTPRYLIKTRGQQVTLSCSPISGHRSVSWYQQTPGQGLQFLFEYFSETQRNKGNFPGRFSGRQFSNSRSEMNVSTLELGDSALYLCASSLFWGQETQYFGPGTRLLVL.